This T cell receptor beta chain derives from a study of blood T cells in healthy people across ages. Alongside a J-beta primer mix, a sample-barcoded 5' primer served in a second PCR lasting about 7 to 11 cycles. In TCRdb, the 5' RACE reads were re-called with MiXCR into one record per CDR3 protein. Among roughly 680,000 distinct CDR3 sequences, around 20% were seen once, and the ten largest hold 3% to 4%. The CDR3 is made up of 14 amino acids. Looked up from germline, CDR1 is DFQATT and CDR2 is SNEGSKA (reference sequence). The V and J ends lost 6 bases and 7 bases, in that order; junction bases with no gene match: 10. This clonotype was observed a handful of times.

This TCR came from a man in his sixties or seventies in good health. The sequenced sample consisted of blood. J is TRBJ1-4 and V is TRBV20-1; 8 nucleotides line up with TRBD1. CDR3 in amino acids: CSATTGGLGEKLFF. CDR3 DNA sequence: TGCAGTGCGACTACAGGGGGATTAGGTGAAAAACTGTTTTTT.